This T cell receptor (beta chain) was captured by sequencing in a study of kidney transplant recipient with SARS-CoV-2 infection. This clonotype was recorded a few times. TCRdb re-called the reads through MiXCR, storing one row per CDR3 protein. The sample shows under 250,000 distinct CDR3 sequences, about 30% of them seen only once. The CDR3 has 14 residues. Trimming at V came to 10 bases and at J to 2 bases, leaving 9 bases not matched to a gene. CDR1 and CDR2 from the germline V gene are ENHRY and SYGVKD. This clonotype originated in a young adult male patient who had COVID-19 and was a kidney transplant recipient. Some T cells could come from the graft donor. J is TRBJ2-3 and V is TRBV10-3; 7 bases are a match to TRBD1. Sequenced here: a blood sample, sampled at baseline and around day 120 from a kidney transplant recipient. The CDR3 nucleotides are TGTGCCACCAGGGCAGGGGGATACACAGATACGCAGTATTTT. Translated, it gives CATRAGGYTDTQYF.